Below are 23 T cell receptor beta chains sequenced from a single sample in a study of T-cell memory formation after mild COVID-19. Each CDR3 protein is one row after TCRdb ran MiXCR on the 5' RACE reads. The table records about 210,000 distinct CDR3 sequences, around 26% of them present only once. Sample: PBMCs or a T cell subset sorted from them (not recorded which). The receptors stem from an adult woman who had mild COVID-19 (a few samples of this study predate the infection). Cell type and time point are not known.

This clonotype has just a few counts. CDR3 residues: CASSPSVDSGRSYNEQFF. The CDR3 DNA reads as TGTGCCAGCAGCCCCTCCGTAGATAGCGGGAGGTCCTACAATGAGCAGTTCTTC. The chain recombines TRBV7-9 with TRBJ2-1, with TRBD2 identical over 10 bases. Trimming removed 5 bases from V and 1 base from J; junction bases left unmatched: 11. Germline assignment: CDR1 SEHNR and CDR2 FQNEAQ (reference sequence). The CDR3 extends over 18 amino acids. The complete variable domain, with remaining parts taken from reference TRBV7-9 and TRBJ2-1, reads DTGVSQNPRHKITKRGQNVTFRCDPISEHNRLYWYRQTLGQGPEFLTYFQNEAQLEKSRLLSDRFSAERPKGSFSTLEIQRTEQGDSAMYLCASSPSVDSGRSYNEQFFGPGTRLTVL.

The table lists this clonotype with a few counts. The chain recombines TRBV29-1 with TRBJ1-1; 7 bases are a match to TRBD1. The germline V gene encodes CDR1 SQVTM and CDR2 ANQGSEA. CDR3 length equals 12 residues. With V trimmed by 7 bases and J by 0 bases, 2 bases remained unmatched. As DNA, the CDR3 is TGCAGCGGGGACAGTTTGAACACTGAAGCTTTCTTT. It translates to CSGDSLNTEAFF.

This clonotype was seen a handful of times. The chain is built from TRBV7-9 and TRBJ2-5; D remains ambiguous. This CDR3 comprises 15 residues. Between the trimmed V and J ends, which lost 2 bases and 0 bases, there was a span of 10 bases. Germline V lookup: CDR1 SEHNR, CDR2 FQNEAQ (reference sequence). CDR3 sequence (DNA): TGTGCCAGCAGCTTAAGTCGAAGGTACCAAGAGACCCAGTACTTC. The encoded protein is CASSLSRRYQETQYF.

In this sample, this clonotype turned up a few times. The gene calls are TRBV30 and TRBJ2-7, with a possible D match to TRBD1 (6 bases). Looked up from germline, CDR1 is GTSNPN and CDR2 is SVGIG (reference sequence). This CDR3 has 11 residues. V was trimmed by 5 bases and J by 3 bases, leaving 8 bases between them. The CDR3 loop reads CAWAGVYEQYF. CDR3 DNA sequence: TGTGCCTGGGCAGGGGTCTACGAGCAGTACTTC.

The rearrangement uses TRBV2 and TRBJ2-1; D possibly corresponds to TRBD2 (5 bases). The V end was cut by 6 bases, the J end by 4 bases, with 19 bases between. The V gene's germline CDR1 is SNHLY and CDR2 FYNNEI. This CDR3 has 16 amino acids. CDR3 in DNA: TGTGCCAGCAGCCCTCTGGTCGGGGTAACTTACAATGAGCAGTTCTTC. Residues: CASSPLVGVTYNEQFF. Variable domain in full (rest from reference TRBV2 and TRBJ2-1): EPEVTQTPSHQVTQMGQEVILRCVPISNHLYFYWYRQILGQKVEFLVSFYNNEISEKSEIFDDQFSVERPDGSNFTLKIRSTKLEDSAMYFCASSPLVGVTYNEQFFGPGTRLTVL.

V usage is TRBV6-5 and J usage is TRBJ2-5, with D perhaps matching TRBD1 or TRBD2 (5 bases each). The V gene's germline CDR1 is MNHEY and CDR2 SVGAGI. V was trimmed by 1 base and J by 5 bases, leaving 14 bases between them. This CDR3 region has 15 residues. The CDR3 here is CASSYYKGRGETQYF. The DNA for the CDR3 is TGTGCCAGCAGTTACTATAAGGGACGAGGGGAGACCCAGTACTTC.

The rearrangement uses TRBV7-9 and TRBJ1-1; D call uncertain. The germline V gene encodes CDR1 SEHNR and CDR2 FQNEAQ (reference sequence). V was shortened by 5 bases and J by 3 bases, with 10 bases between the two germline ends. CDR3 length: 13 residues. The CDR3 here is CASSHREDTEAFF. The CDR3, as DNA: TGTGCCAGCAGCCACCGGGAGGACACTGAAGCTTTCTTT.

This clonotype was counted a few times. The chain has TRBV7-8 and TRBJ1-6, with D unresolved. The germline gives CDR1 SGHVS, CDR2 FQNEAQ. V lost 2 bases and J 10 bases, leaving 9 bases between the germline ends. The CDR3 spans 13 residues. CDR3 region: CASSLFSESPLHF. The DNA of the CDR3 is TGTGCCAGCAGCTTATTCAGCGAATCACCCCTCCACTTT.

This clonotype has a handful of counts. The chain combines TRBV20-1 with TRBJ2-1; D not certain. CDR3 length equals 13 residues. Deletions cut 3 bases from V and 4 bases from J, with 10 bases between. Looked up from germline, CDR1 is DFQATT and CDR2 is SNEGSKA (reference sequence). CDR3 sequence (DNA): TGCAGTGCTAGGCGATCGGATTACAATGAGCAGTTCTTC. Its translation is CSARRSDYNEQFF.

The chain is built from TRBV24-1 and TRBJ2-1; D possibly corresponds to TRBD2 (7 bases). This CDR3 has 20 residues. In germline, CDR1 is KGHDR, CDR2 SFDVKD. V dropped 3 bases and J dropped 4 bases, with 27 bases sitting between them. This chain's CDR3 is CATSDGLGGGAHLTYNEQFF. Here the CDR3 DNA reads TGTGCCACCAGTGATGGCCTAGGGGGGGGTGCACATCTTACTTACAATGAGCAGTTCTTC.

This clonotype was seen more than once but under ten times. The CDR3 DNA follows: TGCAGCGTTCGTGAGCCCCACACTGAAGCTTTCTTT. Amino acid sequence: CSVREPHTEAFF. V usage is TRBV29-1 and J usage is TRBJ1-1, with D unresolved. The CDR3 has 12 residues. V lost 5 bases and J 3 bases, leaving 10 bases between the germline ends. Germline V gene lookup returns CDR1 SQVTM and CDR2 ANQGSEA.

The V gene is TRBV3-1, the J gene TRBJ2-7; 8 positions agree with TRBD1. V trimming: 1 base; J trimming: 7 bases; junction bases outside the gene matches: 12. The germline CDR1 and CDR2 sequences are LGHDT and YNNKEL (reference sequence). The CDR3 is made up of 16 amino acids. CDR3 coding DNA: TGTGCCAGCAGCCAAGTACTAACAGGGGGAGCGGAGGAGCAGTACTTC. As protein: CASSQVLTGGAEEQYF.

This clonotype was detected a few times. The J gene is TRBJ2-1, the V gene TRBV29-1; TRBD2 might be the D (5 bases). CDR1 SQVTM and CDR2 ANQGSEA come from the germline V gene. CDR3 length: 11 amino acids. Trimming stripped 8 bases from V and 10 bases from J, with 15 bases between. CDR3 residues: CSLSLRGEQFF. CDR3 bases: TGCAGCTTGTCCCTTCGGGGAGAGCAGTTCTTC.

The chain joins TRBV2 to TRBJ2-7, with 11 bases fitting TRBD1. CDR3 length: 16 amino acids. From germline, CDR1 is SNHLY and CDR2 FYNNEI. The trim removed 6 bases at V and 2 bases at J, leaving 9 bases unmatched. The DNA for the CDR3 is TGTGCCAGCAGGGAGAGCCGGGACAGGGGGACCTACGAGCAGTACTTC. Residues: CASRESRDRGTYEQYF.

The chain couples TRBV27 to TRBJ1-2; D gene ambiguous. CDR1 is MNHEY and CDR2 is SMNVEV in the germline V gene (reference sequence). Between the trimmed V and J ends, which lost 4 bases and 1 base, there was a span of 7 bases. CDR3 length: 13 residues. CDR3 sequence: CASSSGDNYGYTF. The CDR3, as DNA: TGTGCCAGCAGTTCGGGTGATAACTATGGCTACACCTTC.

The chain couples TRBV20-1 to TRBJ2-7, with 7 nucleotides matching TRBD2. J was trimmed by 2 bases and V by 0 bases; bases with no gene match: 13. Germline loops: CDR1 DFQATT, CDR2 SNEGSKA (reference sequence). This CDR3 contains 17 residues. CDR3 nucleotide sequence: TGCAGTGCTAGAGACCCCGACCCGAGCGGGGCTGCCTACGAGCAGTACTTC. Translating it yields CSARDPDPSGAAYEQYF.

The chain has TRBV6-5 and TRBJ2-1, with TRBD1 as a possible D gene (5 bases). The CDR3 has 15 residues. Trimming removed 6 bases from V and 6 bases from J, with 18 bases in between. In germline, CDR1 is MNHEY, CDR2 SVGAGI. CDR3 amino acids: CASRLVGNGANEQFF. The CDR3 DNA follows: TGTGCCAGCAGATTAGTGGGGAATGGGGCCAATGAGCAGTTCTTC.

This clonotype was counted between two and nine times. V gene TRBV28 combines with J gene TRBJ1-2; D gene ambiguous. The CDR3 sequence is 15 residues long. The germline CDR1 and CDR2 sequences are MDHEN and SYDVKM. V was pared by 4 bases and J by 8 bases, with 20 bases between. This CDR3 reads CASSSTPTGTGGYTF. CDR3 nucleotides: TGTGCCAGCAGTTCCACCCCTACCGGCACGGGGGGCTACACCTTC.

This chain links TRBV18 with TRBJ2-3, with D possibly matching TRBD2 (6 bases). Germline-derived CDR1 and CDR2 are KGHSH and LQKENI. There are 15 residues in the CDR3. V dropped 1 base and J dropped 2 bases, with 10 bases sitting between them. Written as DNA, the CDR3 is TGTGCCAGCTCACCACTTAGCGGAACCACAGATACGCAGTATTTT. Translating it yields CASSPLSGTTDTQYF.

The chain recombines TRBV5-1 with TRBJ2-3; maybe TRBD2 (5 bases). Deletions cut 0 bases from V and 2 bases from J, with 10 bases between. The CDR3 extends over 15 amino acids. CDR1 and CDR2 from the germline V gene are SGHRS and YFSETQ. CDR3 in amino acids: CASSLVAGSTDTQYF. CDR3 bases: TGCGCCAGCAGCTTGGTGGCGGGCTCCACAGATACGCAGTATTTT. Full variable domain (outside the CDR3, taken from reference TRBV5-1 and TRBJ2-3): KAGVTQTPRYLIKTRGQQVTLSCSPISGHRSVSWYQQTPGQGLQFLFEYFSETQRNKGNFPGRFSGRQFSNSRSEMNVSTLELGDSALYLCASSLVAGSTDTQYFGPGTRLTVL.

The chain recombines TRBV7-9 with TRBJ2-5; D possibly corresponds to TRBD1 (5 bases). Germline CDR1 SEHNR, CDR2 FQNEAQ (reference sequence). Trimming shortened V by 1 base and J by 3 bases, and 12 bases separated the two germline ends. CDR3 length equals 15 residues. The CDR3 coding sequence is TGTGCCAGCAGCTTAGGCTGGGGCGAGGAAGAGACCCAGTACTTC. This encodes CASSLGWGEEETQYF.

This clonotype showed up just a few times. V usage is TRBV5-5 and J usage is TRBJ2-7; 10 bases are a match to TRBD2. Germline CDR1 SGHKS, CDR2 YYEKEE (reference sequence). Trimming at V came to 0 bases and at J to 7 bases, leaving 7 bases not matched to a gene. CDR3 length equals 15 residues. As DNA, the CDR3 is TGTGCCAGCAGCTTGGCCGGGACTAGCGTGGGGGAGCAGTACTTC. Translation: CASSLAGTSVGEQYF.

The chain couples TRBV5-1 to TRBJ2-1; TRBD2 matches 9 bases. V gave up 3 bases and J gave up 5 bases; unmatched junction bases: 6. The CDR3 totals 15 residues. Germline V CDR1 and CDR2: SGHRS, YFSETQ. This chain's CDR3 is CASSSAGGGHNEQFF. As DNA, the CDR3 is TGCGCCAGCAGCTCAGCGGGAGGAGGCCACAATGAGCAGTTCTTC.